Listed below are T cell receptor beta chains from one sample, sequenced in a study of blood T cell repertoires in COVID-19. Profiling relied on immunoSEQ multiplex PCR, and the TCRdb table lists in-frame clones only, not all of them. Of over 200,000 clones in the sample, approximately 87% were seen once. What was sequenced was peripheral blood. The source of these receptors is a woman in her seventies with active or convalescent COVID-19. Both conserved end residues are part of each CDR3. The D gene is left open where the match is weak. Size is stated for part of the rows, as once, few or many counts, or as a class when the clone is expanded.

J: TRBJ2-1; V: TRBV18; size: NA; D: NA; CDR3: CASSSTWNEQFF; DNA: TGTGCCAGCTCATCAACTTGGAATGAGCAGTTCTTC
J: TRBJ2-6; V: TRBV5-5; size: NA; D: TRBD1; CDR3: CATQGDRGLGANVLTF; DNA: TGCGCCACCCAGGGGGACAGGGGGCTTGGGGCCAACGTCCTGACTTTC
J: TRBJ2-2; V: TRBV11-1; size: NA; D: TRBD2; CDR3: CASSSSGTSIGRLFF; DNA: TGTGCCAGCAGCTCCTCCGGGACTAGCATCGGGCGGCTGTTTTTT
J: TRBJ2-3; V: TRBV7-9; size: NA; D: NA; CDR3: CASSYQMQYF; DNA: TGTGCCAGCAGCTATCAAATGCAGTATTTT
J: TRBJ1-4; V: TRBV28; size: NA; D: NA; CDR3: CASSFNGSPGDEKLFF; DNA: TGTGCCAGCAGTTTTAACGGGAGCCCCGGGGATGAAAAACTGTTTTTT
J: TRBJ1-1; V: TRBV20-1; size: NA; D: NA; CDR3: CSASPRDRTEAFF; DNA: TGCAGTGCTAGTCCCAGGGATAGGACTGAAGCTTTCTTT
J: TRBJ2-4; V: TRBV5-1; size: NA; D: NA; CDR3: CASSLAGQGENIQYF; DNA: TGCGCCAGCAGCTTGGCCGGCCAGGGCGAAAACATTCAGTACTTC
J: TRBJ2-3; V: TRBV29-1; size: NA; D: TRBD2; CDR3: CSVFLAGGDTDTQYF; DNA: TGCAGCGTTTTCCTAGCGGGAGGGGACACAGATACGCAGTATTTT
J: TRBJ1-2; V: TRBV28; size: NA; D: TRBD1; CDR3: CASRETGVVYYGYTF; DNA: TGTGCCAGCAGGGAAACAGGGGTTGTTTACTATGGCTACACCTTC
J: TRBJ2-3; V: TRBV30; size: once; D: TRBD2; CDR3: CAGTLAGGVDTQYF; DNA: TGTGCCGGAACTCTAGCGGGGGGGGTGGATACGCAGTATTTT
J: TRBJ2-7; V: TRBV28; size: NA; D: TRBD1; CDR3: CASTTIGQGAHEQYF; DNA: TGTGCCAGCACCACCATCGGACAGGGGGCCCACGAGCAGTACTTC
J: TRBJ2-4; V: TRBV2; size: few; D: NA; CDR3: CASSDRTAGDIQYF; DNA: TGTGCCAGCAGTGACCGGACAGCAGGGGACATTCAGTACTTC
J: TRBJ1-2; V: TRBV3-1/TRBV3-2; size: NA; D: NA; CDR3: CASSQVALGDYGYTF; DNA: TGTGCCAGCAGCCAAGTGGCACTCGGGGACTATGGCTACACCTTC
J: TRBJ2-1; V: TRBV5-5; size: NA; D: TRBD2; CDR3: CASSFGLAGAPSSYNEQFF; DNA: TGTGCCAGCAGCTTCGGACTAGCGGGGGCCCCAAGCTCCTACAATGAGCAGTTCTTC
J: TRBJ1-2; V: TRBV29-1; size: NA; D: NA; CDR3: CSVASGFYGYTF; DNA: TGCAGCGTTGCTTCCGGGTTCTATGGCTACACCTTC
J: TRBJ1-1; V: TRBV5-6; size: NA; D: NA; CDR3: CASSLLTGTEAFF; DNA: TGTGCCAGCAGCCTTCTGACGGGGACTGAAGCTTTCTTT
J: TRBJ2-3; V: TRBV4-2; size: NA; D: TRBD2; CDR3: CASSQLAASGNLDTQYF; DNA: TGTGCCAGCAGCCAATTGGCTGCTAGCGGGAATTTAGATACGCAGTATTTT
J: TRBJ1-1; V: TRBV18; size: few; D: TRBD1; CDR3: CASSPGTGNTEAFF; DNA: TGTGCCAGCTCACCCGGGACAGGGAACACTGAAGCTTTCTTT
J: TRBJ2-1; V: TRBV5-1; size: NA; D: TRBD2; CDR3: CASRPGPGTSGASSYNEQFF; DNA: TGCGCCAGCAGGCCGGGACCCGGGACTAGCGGGGCAAGCTCCTACAATGAGCAGTTCTTC
J: TRBJ2-7; V: TRBV5-1; size: NA; D: TRBD2; CDR3: CASSPLAGFSYEQYF; DNA: TGCGCCAGCAGCCCCTTAGCGGGGTTCTCCTACGAGCAGTACTTC
J: TRBJ1-3; V: TRBV12-5; size: NA; D: NA; CDR3: CASGLVLGTTGNTIYF; DNA: TGTGCTAGTGGTTTGGTACTAGGAACTACTGGAAACACCATATATTTT
J: TRBJ2-2; V: TRBV19; size: NA; D: TRBD2; CDR3: CASTEPRSGGANTGELFF; DNA: TGTGCCAGTACGGAGCCCAGAAGCGGGGGGGCGAACACCGGGGAGCTGTTTTTT
J: TRBJ1-5; V: TRBV7-2; size: NA; D: NA; CDR3: CASSIQTLSNQPQHF; DNA: TGTGCCAGCAGCATACAGACACTGAGCAATCAGCCCCAGCATTTT
J: TRBJ2-2; V: TRBV29-1; size: NA; D: NA; CDR3: CSTYTNTGELFF; DNA: TGCAGCACATACACGAACACCGGGGAGCTGTTTTTT
J: TRBJ2-4; V: TRBV5-4; size: once; D: NA; CDR3: CASSPGTGRAKNIQYF; DNA: TGTGCCAGCAGCCCTGGCACTGGGAGGGCCAAAAACATTCAGTACTTC
J: TRBJ2-1; V: TRBV5-1; size: NA; D: TRBD1; CDR3: CASSLHSTGTGVGNEQFF; DNA: TGCGCCAGCAGCTTGCACTCAACCGGGACAGGGGTGGGCAATGAGCAGTTCTTC
J: TRBJ2-7; V: TRBV2; size: NA; D: NA; CDR3: CASSKPRGIHYEQYF; DNA: TGTGCCAGCAGTAAACCTCGGGGGATTCACTACGAGCAGTACTTC
J: TRBJ1-4; V: TRBV4-3; size: NA; D: TRBD1; CDR3: CASSRDRAGEKLFF; DNA: TGCGCCAGCAGTAGGGACAGGGCAGGAGAAAAACTGTTTTTT
J: TRBJ2-4; V: TRBV9; size: NA; D: TRBD1; CDR3: CASSVALRQGAGDIQYF; DNA: TGTGCCAGCAGCGTAGCCCTCCGACAGGGGGCCGGGGACATTCAGTACTTC
J: TRBJ1-5; V: TRBV9; size: NA; D: TRBD1; CDR3: CALNDRGGQPQHF; DNA: TGTGCCCTAAACGACAGGGGGGGTCAGCCCCAGCATTTT